This entry lists 21 T cell receptor beta chains sequenced from one sample in a study of blood T cells in healthy people across ages. A second PCR of about 7 to 12 cycles used a sample-barcoded 5' primer and a J-beta primer mix. TCRdb processed the 5' RACE reads anew with MiXCR; each CDR3 protein has one entry. The profile shows some 1.5 million distinct CDR3 sequences, approximately 43% of them singletons. The sample was blood. These receptors originate from a woman aged 18-30 years in good health.

The gene calls are TRBV12-3 or TRBV12-4 and TRBJ2-7; TRBD1 agrees at 7 bases. J gave up 7 bases and V 7 bases, and 13 bases lay outside the gene matches. The CDR3 extends over 14 amino acids. The CDR3 DNA reads as TGTGCCAGCACTTCGGACAGGAGAGGTTGGGAGCAGTACTTC. This sequence encodes CASTSDRRGWEQYF.

The gene calls are TRBV20-1 and TRBJ1-1, with D tentatively TRBD1 (6 bases). The CDR3 length is 13 residues. Germline assignment: CDR1 DFQATT and CDR2 SNEGSKA (reference sequence). V lost 2 bases and J 5 bases, leaving 12 bases between the germline ends. The CDR3 DNA sequence: TGCAGTGCTAGACGACAGGTTCGGACTGAAGCTTTCTTT. It specifies CSARRQVRTEAFF.

The rearrangement links TRBV7-8 to TRBJ2-4; the match to TRBD2 covers 7 bases. The CDR3 is 15 residues long. Losses at the gene ends were 3 bases for V and 2 bases for J; bases not matched to a gene: 4. Germline values: CDR1 SGHVS, CDR2 FQNEAQ. The DNA of the CDR3 is TGTGCCAGCAGCTTCCAGCGGGAACCCAAAAACATTCAGTACTTC. Encoded protein: CASSFQREPKNIQYF.

This clonotype was recorded a few times. The V and J genes are TRBV29-1 and TRBJ1-1; D uncertain. The CDR3 extends over 14 amino acids. Germline V gives CDR1 SQVTM, CDR2 ANQGSEA. Trimming shortened V by 4 bases and J by 0 bases, and 12 bases separated the two germline ends. This CDR3 reads CSVGFPGMNTEAFF. CDR3 sequence (DNA): TGCAGCGTTGGATTTCCAGGCATGAACACTGAAGCTTTCTTT. Looking up the rest from reference TRBV29-1 and TRBJ1-1 gives the full variable domain: SAVISQKPSRDICQRGTSLTIQCQVDSQVTMMFWYRQQPGQSLTLIATANQGSEATYESGFVIDKFPISRPNLTFSTLTVSNMSPEDSSIYLCSVGFPGMNTEAFFGQGTRLTVV.

The rearrangement joins TRBV20-1 to TRBJ2-7, with TRBD2 matching over 7 bases. V trimming: 2 bases; J trimming: 2 bases; junction bases outside the gene matches: 6. CDR3 length: 14 residues. Per the germline V gene, CDR1 is DFQATT and CDR2 is SNEGSKA (reference sequence). CDR3 nucleotide sequence: TGCAGTGCTAGAAGGACTAGTCAAACCTACGAGCAGTACTTC. It specifies CSARRTSQTYEQYF.

The chain employs TRBV6-1 and TRBJ2-1; 12 nucleotides agree with TRBD2. CDR1 and CDR2 from the germline V gene are MNHNS and SASEGT. The CDR3 spans 19 residues. J lost 8 bases, V lost 0 bases, and 14 bases had no gene match. CDR3 protein: CASSEADPWTSGAVHEQFF. The CDR3 DNA reads TGTGCCAGCAGTGAAGCCGACCCATGGACTAGCGGGGCGGTGCATGAGCAGTTCTTC.

This chain uses TRBV2 with TRBJ2-3; the D gene is possibly TRBD2 (6 bases). The V gene lost 10 bases and the J gene lost 3 bases, with 11 bases spanning the gap. The CDR3 runs 12 residues. CDR1 is SNHLY and CDR2 is FYNNEI in the germline V gene. CDR3 DNA sequence: TGTGCCACCAAGGAGGGGACAGATACGCAGTATTTT. It is translated as CATKEGTDTQYF.

This clonotype was observed many times. V usage is TRBV5-1 and J usage is TRBJ2-3; possible D gene TRBD2, 6 bases. With 8 bases removed from V and 1 base from J, the gap between germline ends came to 14 bases. The CDR3 totals 14 residues. From germline, CDR1 is SGHRS and CDR2 YFSETQ. CDR3 sequence (DNA): TGCGCCAGTGGAGGGGTATTAGGCACAGATACGCAGTATTTT. Its protein product is CASGGVLGTDTQYF.

V and J are TRBV2 and TRBJ1-2; 11 bases line up with TRBD1. The CDR3 is made up of 14 amino acids. Germline loops: CDR1 SNHLY, CDR2 FYNNEI. J lost 8 bases, V lost 6 bases, and 8 bases had no gene match. CDR3 coding DNA: TGTGCCAGCAGGATTGGCGGGACAGGGGGAGGCTACACCTTC. This sequence encodes CASRIGGTGGGYTF.

This chain links TRBV3-1 with TRBJ2-1; 7 bases agree with TRBD2. V lost 3 bases, J lost 5 bases, and 4 bases stayed unmatched. This CDR3 contains 14 residues. Germline lookup yields CDR1 LGHDT and CDR2 YNNKEL (reference sequence). The DNA for the CDR3 is TGTGCCAGCAGCCAGCGCGGGGGTAACAATGAGCAGTTCTTC. Protein sequence: CASSQRGGNNEQFF.

The rearrangement uses TRBV6-6 and TRBJ2-7; 7 bases agree with TRBD1. This CDR3 is 14 amino acids long. Germline V gene data show CDR1 as MNHNY and CDR2 as SVGAGI (reference sequence). The V and J ends lost 6 bases and 4 bases, in that order; junction bases with no gene match: 9. CDR3 DNA sequence: TGTGCCAGCAGCTTCAGGGGGTCTATTTACGAGCAGTACTTC. Protein product: CASSFRGSIYEQYF.

V is TRBV4-3 and J is TRBJ1-3; D is unclear. V was clipped by 1 base and J by 3 bases, with 16 bases between them. The CDR3 spans 17 residues. Germline V gene data show CDR1 as LGHNA and CDR2 as YSLEER. CDR3 amino acids: CASSQAVWGRDGNTIYF. As DNA, the CDR3 is TGCGCCAGCAGCCAAGCTGTTTGGGGTAGGGATGGAAACACCATATATTTT.

This clonotype was picked up a small number of times. The chain combines TRBV12-3 or TRBV12-4 with TRBJ2-3; no clear D. The ends were cut back, 2 bases at V and 5 bases at J, with 14 bases in the middle. The CDR3 spans 15 residues. CDR3 coding DNA: TGTGCCAGCAGTTTAATCGGCGGAAGGAGAGATACGCAGTATTTT. This gives the protein CASSLIGGRRDTQYF.

This clonotype was observed a single time. The chain employs TRBV7-9 and TRBJ2-3, with TRBD1 matching over 11 bases. Germline V CDR1 and CDR2: SEHNR, FQNEAQ (reference sequence). V trimming: 4 bases; J trimming: 2 bases; junction bases outside the gene matches: 5. CDR3 length equals 16 residues. The DNA of the CDR3 is TGTGCCAGCAGCTCCGGACAGGGGGCGAACACAGATACGCAGTATTTT. Its translation is CASSSGQGANTDTQYF.

In its sample, this clonotype was seen many times. The chain combines TRBV4-1 with TRBJ2-7, with 8 nucleotides matching TRBD1. V lost 3 bases, J lost 4 bases, and 2 bases stayed unmatched. The CDR3 length is 13 residues. Germline V CDR1 and CDR2: MGHRA, YSYEKL. Written as DNA, the CDR3 is TGCGCCAGCAGCCACAGACAGGGGTACGAGCAGTACTTC. Protein product: CASSHRQGYEQYF.

V gene TRBV7-9 combines with J gene TRBJ1-4; 9 bases fit TRBD1. The germline V gene encodes CDR1 SEHNR and CDR2 FQNEAQ (reference sequence). With 6 bases clipped from V and 7 bases from J, the junction kept 9 bases outside the gene matches. The CDR3 has 15 residues. CDR3 protein: CASSTAGTGSEKLFF. The CDR3 DNA follows: TGTGCCAGCAGTACTGCCGGGACAGGGTCTGAAAAACTGTTTTTT. The full variable domain, in which reference TRBV7-9 and TRBJ1-4 provide the parts outside the CDR3, is DTGVSQNPRHKITKRGQNVTFRCDPISEHNRLYWYRQTLGQGPEFLTYFQNEAQLEKSRLLSDRFSAERPKGSFSTLEIQRTEQGDSAMYLCASSTAGTGSEKLFFGSGTQLSVL.

Concerning this clonotype: The junction differs from germline at one of its ends, possibly a read error. This rearrangement joins TRBV9 to TRBJ2-5; D call uncertain. The CDR3 is 16 residues long. Germline loops: CDR1 SGDLS, CDR2 YYNGEE. As DNA, the CDR3 is TGTGCCAGCAGCGTAGGAACGAACAGCGTACAAGAGACCCAGAACTTC. It yields the protein CASSVGTNSVQETQNF.

The chain joins TRBV6-1 to TRBJ2-3; 12 positions agree with TRBD2. This CDR3 region has 16 residues. J was trimmed by 0 bases and V by 7 bases; bases with no gene match: 5. Germline V lookup: CDR1 MNHNS, CDR2 SASEGT. DNA for the CDR3: TGTGCCAGCACCGGACTAGCGGGGACTAGCACAGATACGCAGTATTTT. Protein product: CASTGLAGTSTDTQYF.

This clonotype was counted only a few times. The CDR3 spells CASSLVGFRGDEQYF. The CDR3, as DNA: TGTGCCAGCAGCTTAGTGGGGTTCAGAGGGGACGAGCAGTACTTC. The chain uses TRBV7-2 and TRBJ2-7; D tentatively fits TRBD1 or TRBD2 (5 bases each). There are 15 residues in the CDR3. Trimming pared 1 base from V and 5 bases from J, leaving 15 bases between. Germline V gives CDR1 SGHTA, CDR2 FQGNSA.

Written as DNA, the CDR3 is TGCAGCGTTGTAGATGGAGGGGACACTGAAGCTTTCTTT. Residues: CSVVDGGDTEAFF. The chain employs TRBV29-1 and TRBJ1-1, with a possible D match to TRBD1 (5 bases). Germline-derived CDR1 and CDR2 are SQVTM and ANQGSEA. V dropped 4 bases and J dropped 3 bases, with 12 bases sitting between them. The CDR3 totals 13 residues. The full variable domain, rest sourced from reference TRBV29-1 and TRBJ1-1, is SAVISQKPSRDICQRGTSLTIQCQVDSQVTMMFWYRQQPGQSLTLIATANQGSEATYESGFVIDKFPISRPNLTFSTLTVSNMSPEDSSIYLCSVVDGGDTEAFFGQGTRLTVV.

A few counts support this clonotype. The rearrangement uses TRBV10-3 and TRBJ1-6; maybe TRBD1 (6 bases). Germline-derived CDR1 and CDR2 are ENHRY and SYGVKD. The CDR3 spans 16 residues. Trimming pared 4 bases from V and 5 bases from J, leaving 15 bases between. Here the CDR3 DNA reads TGTGCCATCAGTGTCGCGGGGGCAAGCGATAATTCACCCCTCCACTTT. Its protein product is CAISVAGASDNSPLHF.